This record concerns one T cell receptor (beta chain) sequence. No antigen is known for it. CD8 cells classed as naive were CD45RO-negative and positively selected for CCR7, excluding terminally differentiated effector memory CD45RA+ cells. The sample belongs to a study of shared clonotypes between healthy human individuals. The study, taken as a whole, reports: The study generally estimated greater richness for naive than memory subsets. Non-shared clonotypes were found to have lower generation probabilities than the clonotypes that were shared by all four of the sorted-subset donors.

This CDR3 is 14 amino acids long. CDR1 and CDR2 (germline): SGHVS, FNYEAQ. V lost 5 bases, J lost 8 bases, and 5 bases stayed unmatched. Genomic DNA from each subset was divided evenly over several immunoSEQ plates. Libraries were prepared by immunoSEQ multiplex PCR; TCRdb keeps only in-frame clonotypes and omits some of them. The sample consists of hundreds of thousands of clones, approximately 90% of them appearing once. The sequenced sample consisted of naive CD8+ T cells sorted from blood. This chain links TRBV7-6 with TRBJ2-1, with 11 nucleotides matching TRBD2. This clonotype was sampled from a man under 40 in good health. The CDR3 spells CASSVTSGSDEQFF. The DNA for the CDR3 is TGTGCCAGCAGCGTCACTAGCGGGAGTGATGAGCAGTTCTTC. Filled out from reference TRBV7-6 and TRBJ2-1, the complete variable domain reads GAGVSQSPRYKVTKRGQDVALRCDPISGHVSLYWYRQALGQGPEFLTYFNYEAQQDKSGLPNDRFSAERPEGSISTLTIQRTEQRDSAMYRCASSVTSGSDEQFFGPGTRLTVL.